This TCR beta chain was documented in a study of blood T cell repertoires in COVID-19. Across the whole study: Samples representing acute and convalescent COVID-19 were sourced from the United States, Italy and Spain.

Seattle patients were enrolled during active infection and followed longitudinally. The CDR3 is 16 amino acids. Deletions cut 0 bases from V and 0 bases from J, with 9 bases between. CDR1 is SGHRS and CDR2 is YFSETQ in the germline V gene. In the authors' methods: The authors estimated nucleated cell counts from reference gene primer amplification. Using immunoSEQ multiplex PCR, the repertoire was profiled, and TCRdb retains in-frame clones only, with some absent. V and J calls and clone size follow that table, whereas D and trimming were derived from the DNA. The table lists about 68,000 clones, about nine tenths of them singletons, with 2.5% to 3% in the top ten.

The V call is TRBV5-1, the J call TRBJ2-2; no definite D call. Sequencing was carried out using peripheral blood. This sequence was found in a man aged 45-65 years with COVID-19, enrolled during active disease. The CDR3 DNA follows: TGCGCCAGCAGCTTGGAACCAGTCGCGAACACCGGGGAGCTGTTTTTT. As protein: CASSLEPVANTGELFF.